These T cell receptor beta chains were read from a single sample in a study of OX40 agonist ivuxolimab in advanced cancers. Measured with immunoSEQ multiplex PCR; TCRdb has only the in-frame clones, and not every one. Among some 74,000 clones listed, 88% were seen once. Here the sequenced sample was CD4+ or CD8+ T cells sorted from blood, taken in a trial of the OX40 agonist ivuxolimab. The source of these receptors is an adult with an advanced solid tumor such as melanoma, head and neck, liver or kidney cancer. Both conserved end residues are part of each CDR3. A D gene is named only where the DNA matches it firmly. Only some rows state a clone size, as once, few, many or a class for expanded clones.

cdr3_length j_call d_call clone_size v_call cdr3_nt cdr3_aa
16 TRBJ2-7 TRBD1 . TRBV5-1 TGCGCCAGCAGCTTGGACTCCGGACAGGGCTTATACGAGCAGTACTTC CASSLDSGQGLYEQYF
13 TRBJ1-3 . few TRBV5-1 TGCGCCAGCAGCTTGGCGTGGGGAGAGACCATATATTTT CASSLAWGETIYF
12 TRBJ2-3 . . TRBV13 TGTGCCAGCAGCCGGAACACAGATACGCAGTATTTT CASSRNTDTQYF
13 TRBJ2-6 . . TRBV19 TGTGCCAGCGAAGGGCGAACGGCCAACGTCCTGACTTTC CASEGRTANVLTF
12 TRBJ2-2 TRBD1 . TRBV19 TGTGCCAGTCGGACAGGCCCCGGGGAGCTGTTTTTT CASRTGPGELFF
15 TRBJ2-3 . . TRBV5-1 TGCGCCAGCAGCAGAAATAGCGGACCCACAGATACGCAGTATTTT CASSRNSGPTDTQYF
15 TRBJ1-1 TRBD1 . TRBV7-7 TGTGCTAGCAGCTTTAGACAGGGGGCGGACACTGAAGCTTTCTTT CASSFRQGADTEAFF
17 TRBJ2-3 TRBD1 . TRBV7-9 TGTGCCAGCAGCTCGGGACAGACTAATCCTAGCACAGATACGCAGTATTTT CASSSGQTNPSTDTQYF
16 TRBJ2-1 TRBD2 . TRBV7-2 TGTGCCAGCAGCTTAGTTCCGACTAGCGGGACGAATGAGCAGTTCTTC CASSLVPTSGTNEQFF
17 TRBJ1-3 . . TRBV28 TGTGCCAGCAGTTTATCAACCCGACTGCCCTCTGGAAACACCATATATTTT CASSLSTRLPSGNTIYF
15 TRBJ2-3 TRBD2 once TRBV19 TGTGCCAACCTCGCGGGGACTAGTTTCACAGATACGCAGTATTTT CANLAGTSFTDTQYF
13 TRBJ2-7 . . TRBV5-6 TGTGCCAGCAGTCTTTGGACTGCCTACGAGCAGTACTTC CASSLWTAYEQYF
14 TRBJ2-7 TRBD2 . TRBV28 TGTGCCAGCAGTCAGACTAGCGGGACCTACGAGCAGTACTTC CASSQTSGTYEQYF